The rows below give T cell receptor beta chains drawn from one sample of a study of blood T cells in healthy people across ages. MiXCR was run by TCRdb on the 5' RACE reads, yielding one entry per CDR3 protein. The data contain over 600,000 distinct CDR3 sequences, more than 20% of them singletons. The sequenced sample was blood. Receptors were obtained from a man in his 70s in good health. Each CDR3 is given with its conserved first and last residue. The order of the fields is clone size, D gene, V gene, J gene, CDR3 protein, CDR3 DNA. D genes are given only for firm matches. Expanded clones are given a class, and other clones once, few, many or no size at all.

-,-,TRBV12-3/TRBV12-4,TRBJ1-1,CVSSFRTINTEAFF,TGTGTCAGCAGTTTTCGGACAATTAACACTGAAGCTTTCTTT
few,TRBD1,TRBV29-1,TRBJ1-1,CSVRDRGGNTEAFF,TGCAGCGTTAGAGACAGGGGCGGGAACACTGAAGCTTTCTTT
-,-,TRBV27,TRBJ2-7,CASSLSRTQTYEQYF,TGTGCCAGCAGTTTATCGCGGACACAAACCTACGAGCAGTACTTC
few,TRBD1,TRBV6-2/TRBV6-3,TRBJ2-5,CAIGQGVAQYF,TGTGCCATCGGACAGGGGGTGGCCCAGTACTTC
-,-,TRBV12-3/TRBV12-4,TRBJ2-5,CASSWGRDPYQETQYF,TGTGCCAGCAGCTGGGGGCGGGACCCGTACCAAGAGACCCAGTACTTC
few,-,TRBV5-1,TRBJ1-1,CASSLQGGKEAFF,TGCGCCAGCAGCTTACAGGGAGGCAAAGAAGCTTTCTTT
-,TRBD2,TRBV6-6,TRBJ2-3,CASSYREEALYTQYF,TGTGCCAGCAGCTATCGGGAGGAAGCCCTATATACGCAGTATTTT
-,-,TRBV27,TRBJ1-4,CASEFLAGEKLFF,TGTGCCAGCGAGTTCCTGGCAGGTGAAAAACTGTTTTTT
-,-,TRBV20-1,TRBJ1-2,CSARGWVADGYTF,TGCAGTGCTAGAGGGTGGGTAGCGGATGGCTACACCTTC
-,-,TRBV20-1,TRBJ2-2,CSAQTSNTGELFF,TGCAGTGCTCAAACTAGCAACACCGGGGAGCTGTTTTTT
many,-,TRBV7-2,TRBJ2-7,CASSLDFRGEQYF,-
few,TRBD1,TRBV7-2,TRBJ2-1,CASSSQGSEQFF,TGTGCCAGCAGCTCACAGGGGAGTGAGCAGTTCTTC
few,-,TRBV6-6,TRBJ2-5,CASSYSTRTHETQYF,TGTGCCAGCAGTTACTCGACACGAACCCATGAGACCCAGTACTTC
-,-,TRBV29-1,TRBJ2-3,CSVESSVGTDTQYF,TGCAGCGTTGAATCTAGCGTGGGCACAGATACGCAGTATTTT
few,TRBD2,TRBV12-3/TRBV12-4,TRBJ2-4,CASSLEAGMGIQYF,TGTGCCAGCAGTTTAGAAGCGGGGATGGGCATTCAGTACTTC
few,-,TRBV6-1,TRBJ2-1,CASSEDGGARHRYNEQFF,TGTGCCAGCAGTGAAGACGGCGGGGCCCGTCATCGGTACAATGAGCAGTTCTTC
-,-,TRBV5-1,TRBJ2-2,CASSTNRDTGELFF,TGCGCCAGCAGCACCAACAGAGACACCGGGGAGCTGTTTTTT
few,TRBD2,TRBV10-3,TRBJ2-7,CAISESTSASSYEQYF,TGTGCCATCAGTGAGTCAACTAGCGCGAGCTCCTACGAGCAGTACTTC
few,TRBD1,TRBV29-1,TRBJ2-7,CSVEQDRGSEQYF,TGCAGCGTTGAACAGGACAGGGGTTCCGAGCAGTACTTC
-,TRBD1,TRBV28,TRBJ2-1,CASNGQGAVEQFF,TGTGCCAGCAACGGACAGGGGGCCGTTGAGCAGTTCTTC
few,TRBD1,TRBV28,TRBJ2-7,CASSSIRTGGNYEQYF,TGTGCCAGCAGTAGTATCCGGACAGGGGGCAATTACGAGCAGTACTTC
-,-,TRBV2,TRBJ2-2,CASSEYRSNTGELFF,TGTGCCAGCAGTGAATACAGGTCGAACACCGGGGAGCTGTTTTTT
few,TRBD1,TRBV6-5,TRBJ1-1,CASSQLTGVNTEAFF,TGTGCCAGCAGTCAGTTGACAGGGGTGAACACTGAAGCTTTCTTT
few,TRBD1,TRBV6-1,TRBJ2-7,CASSATGISYEQYF,TGTGCCAGCTCGGCGACAGGGATTTCCTACGAGCAGTACTTC
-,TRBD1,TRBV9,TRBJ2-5,CASSPFEGQAQETQYF,TGTGCCAGCAGCCCGTTTGAGGGACAGGCCCAAGAGACCCAGTACTTC
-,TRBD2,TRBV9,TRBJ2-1,CASKEGTSGSSEQFF,TGTGCCAGCAAAGAAGGGACTAGCGGGAGCAGTGAGCAGTTCTTC
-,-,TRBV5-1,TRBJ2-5,CASSVDSVETQYF,TGCGCCAGCAGCGTAGATTCGGTAGAGACCCAGTACTTC
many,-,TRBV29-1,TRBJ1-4,CSVGVNEKLFF,TGCAGCGTGGGGGTCAATGAAAAACTGTTTTTT
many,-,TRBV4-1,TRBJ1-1,CASRLQNMMNTEAFF,TGCGCCAGCAGGTTGCAGAATATGATGAACACTGAAGCTTTCTTT
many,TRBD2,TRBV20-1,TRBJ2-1,CSALAGGPLNEQFF,TGCAGTGCTTTAGCGGGAGGGCCTCTCAATGAGCAGTTCTTC
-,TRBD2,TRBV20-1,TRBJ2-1,CSASGTSGTGVQFF,TGCAGTGCTTCCGGGACTAGCGGGACCGGTGTGCAGTTCTTC
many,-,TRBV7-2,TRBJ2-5,CASSLEGLLQETQYF,TGTGCCAGCAGCTTAGAAGGACTACTCCAAGAGACCCAGTACTTC
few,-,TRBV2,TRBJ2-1,CASSEQTEVNEQFF,TGTGCCAGCAGTGAACAGACAGAGGTCAATGAGCAGTTCTTC
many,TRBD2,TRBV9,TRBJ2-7,CASSYGLAGGNEQYF,TGTGCCAGCAGCTACGGACTAGCGGGTGGAAACGAGCAGTACTTC
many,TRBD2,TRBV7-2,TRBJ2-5,CASSLGGSGTNQETQYF,TGTGCCAGCAGCTTAGGGGGTAGCGGGACGAACCAAGAGACCCAGTACTTC
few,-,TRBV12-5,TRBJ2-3,CASGLGTDTDTQYF,TGTGCTAGTGGTTTGGGGACAGACACAGATACGCAGTATTTT
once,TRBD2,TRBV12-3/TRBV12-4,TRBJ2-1,CASERSGGLENNEQFF,TGTGCCAGCGAAAGAAGTGGGGGACTAGAGAACAATGAGCAGTTCTTC
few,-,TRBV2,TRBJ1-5,CASSTGGAGNQPQHF,TGTGCCAGCAGCACTGGGGGGGCTGGCAATCAGCCCCAGCATTTT
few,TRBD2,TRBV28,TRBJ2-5,CASSLLGSGSSLGTQYF,TGTGCCAGCAGTTTATTGGGTAGCGGGAGTAGCCTTGGGACCCAGTACTTC
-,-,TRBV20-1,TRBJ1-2,CSASTTRYGYTF,TGCAGTGCTAGTACGACACGTTATGGCTACACCTTC
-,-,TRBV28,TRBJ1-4,CASSRGGAGDEKLFF,TGTGCCAGCAGTCGGGGGGGGGCAGGGGATGAAAAACTGTTTTTT
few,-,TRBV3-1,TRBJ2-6,CASSQVTARLSGANVLTF,TGTGCCAGCAGCCAAGTGACAGCGAGGCTATCTGGGGCCAACGTCCTGACTTTC
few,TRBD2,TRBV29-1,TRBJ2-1,CSVEIGLAGVEVEQFF,TGCAGCGTTGAAATAGGGCTAGCGGGAGTCGAGGTCGAGCAGTTCTTC
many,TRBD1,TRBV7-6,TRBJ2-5,CASSFNRGFQETQYF,TGTGCCAGCAGCTTCAACAGGGGGTTCCAAGAGACCCAGTACTTC
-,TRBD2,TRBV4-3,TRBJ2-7,CASSQGLAGLSSYEQYF,TGCGCCAGCAGCCAGGGACTAGCGGGACTAAGCTCCTACGAGCAGTACTTC
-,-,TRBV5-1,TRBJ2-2,CASSLRTVSTGELFF,TGCGCCAGCAGCCTACGGACAGTGAGCACCGGGGAGCTGTTTTTT
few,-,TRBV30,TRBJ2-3,CAWSGLDTQYF,TGTGCCTGGAGTGGTTTAGATACGCAGTATTTT
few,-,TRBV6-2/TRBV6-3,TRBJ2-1,CASSSLGNSYNEQFF,TGTGCCAGCAGCTCACTTGGGAACTCCTACAATGAGCAGTTCTTC